These 16 T cell receptor beta chains came from one sample sequenced in a study of T cells expressing NK-cell markers. TCRdb reprocessed the 5' RACE reads, keeping one entry per CDR3 protein, no DNA. In total, the table holds about 260,000 distinct CDR3 sequences. Sequenced input: blood T cells: a sorted CD56 or NKG2C T cell subset, CD4+ or CD8+ T cells, or bulk PBMC T cells (not recorded which). The receptors come from a man aged 18 to 35 in good health.

The CDR3 spells CASSQSRGQGGNEQFF. V gene TRBV4-3 combines with J gene TRBJ2-1; TCRdb's D call of TRBD1 is untestable without DNA. The CDR3 is 16 residues long. The V gene's germline CDR1 is LGHNA and CDR2 YSLEER.

V usage is TRBV6-1 and J usage is TRBJ1-3; absent DNA, TCRdb's TRBD1 call cannot be checked. CDR1 and CDR2 from the germline V gene are MNHNS and SASEGT. There are 16 residues in the CDR3. The CDR3 sequence: CASTRGRISSGNTIYF.

The chain uses TRBV6-1 and TRBJ1-5. There are 16 residues in the CDR3. Germline V gene data show CDR1 as MNHNS and CDR2 as SASEGT. The chain's CDR3 is CASSPQGRGGNQPQHF.

The chain links TRBV11-2 to TRBJ1-1. CDR1 and CDR2 (germline): SGHAT, FQNNGV. This CDR3 region has 12 residues. CDR3 in amino acids: CASSLSITEAFF.

The chain couples TRBV24-1 to TRBJ2-1; the D call from TCRdb, TRBD1, cannot be confirmed without DNA. Germline V gene lookup returns CDR1 KGHDR and CDR2 SFDVKD. The CDR3 length is 16 residues. CDR3: CATSDLRSRDYNEQFF.

This chain's CDR3 is CSADGGRTNTEAFF. The chain employs TRBV20-1 and TRBJ1-1; as DNA is missing, the TRBD1 call by TCRdb cannot be tested. This CDR3 contains 14 residues. Germline values: CDR1 DFQATT, CDR2 SNEGSKA (reference sequence).

V and J are TRBV12-2 and TRBJ2-1. TRBV12-2 is a pseudogene. The CDR3 contains 13 residues. This CDR3 reads CANQDGSYNEQFF.

The chain joins TRBV20-1 to TRBJ2-3; the TRBD2 assignment by TCRdb is unverifiable without DNA. In germline, CDR1 is DFQATT, CDR2 SNEGSKA (reference sequence). This CDR3 region has 15 residues. The CDR3 sequence is CSAAILAGVIDTQYF.

The V gene is TRBV20-1, the J gene TRBJ1-1; TCRdb gives TRBD1 as the D gene, but with no DNA this cannot be confirmed. Per germline, CDR1 DFQATT and CDR2 SNEGSKA (reference sequence). CDR3 length: 14 amino acids. CDR3 loop: CSASDRGGHTEAFF.

CDR3 sequence reads: CSVVEGGGVSTDTQYF. This sequence joins TRBV29-1 and TRBJ2-3; the TCRdb D gene call, TRBD1, has no DNA to confirm it. CDR3 size: 16 residues. Looked up from germline, CDR1 is SQVTM and CDR2 is ANQGSEA.

This chain connects TRBV6-1 to TRBJ2-4. Germline CDR1 MNHNS, CDR2 SASEGT. The CDR3 loop spans 15 amino acids. CDR3 amino acids: CASRAGLGTKNIQYF.

V is TRBV10-3 and J is TRBJ2-2; TCRdb returns TRBD2, unconfirmable since there is no DNA. CDR1 is ENHRY, CDR2 SYGVKD, per germline. The CDR3 has 17 amino acids. The CDR3 region is CAISPGTSGPYTGELFF.

The gene calls are TRBV30 and TRBJ2-5. Germline V lookup: CDR1 GTSNPN, CDR2 SVGIG (reference sequence). The CDR3 totals 15 residues. CDR3 residues: CAWRSVIPYQETQYF.

The chain uses TRBV7-9 and TRBJ1-1; as DNA is missing, the TRBD1 call by TCRdb cannot be tested. The CDR3 extends over 13 amino acids. CDR1 is SEHNR and CDR2 is FQNEAQ in the germline V gene (reference sequence). CDR3 sequence: CASSHRVGTEAFF. The full variable domain, completed using reference TRBV7-9 and TRBJ1-1, is DTGVSQNPRHKITKRGQNVTFRCDPISEHNRLYWYRQTLGQGPEFLTYFQNEAQLEKSRLLSDRFSAERPKGSFSTLEIQRTEQGDSAMYLCASSHRVGTEAFFGQGTRLTVV.

The rearrangement links TRBV5-1 to TRBJ2-5; TCRdb's D call of TRBD2 is untestable without DNA. In germline, CDR1 is SGHRS, CDR2 YFSETQ. The CDR3 runs 14 residues. The chain's CDR3 is CASSASPGGETQYF. The variable domain in full, with the rest retrieved from reference TRBV5-1 and TRBJ2-5, is KAGVTQTPRYLIKTRGQQVTLSCSPISGHRSVSWYQQTPGQGLQFLFEYFSETQRNKGNFPGRFSGRQFSNSRSEMNVSTLELGDSALYLCASSASPGGETQYFGPGTRLLVL.

This chain connects TRBV12-3 or TRBV12-4 to TRBJ1-2; lacking DNA, the TRBD1 call made by TCRdb goes unchecked. The CDR3 sequence is 13 residues long. This CDR3 is CASSPGQRQGYTF.